The rows below give T cell receptor beta chains drawn from one sample of a study of T-cell memory formation after mild COVID-19. Each CDR3 protein is one row after TCRdb ran MiXCR on the 5' RACE reads. This table holds hundreds of thousands of distinct CDR3 sequences, roughly 15% found once. Sequenced: PBMCs or a T cell subset sorted from them (not recorded which). The source of these receptors is a man aged 18 to 35 who had mild COVID-19 (a few samples of this study predate the infection). Cell type and time point are not known. Each CDR3 is given with its conserved first and last residue. D genes are given only for firm matches. The size entry is marked missing in some rows and otherwise reads once, few, many or a size class.

D gene,V gene,J gene,clone size,CDR3 DNA,CDR3 protein
TRBD1,TRBV7-9,TRBJ2-7,NA,TGTGCCAGCAGCGCAACAGGGGGCGCACGGGACTTC,CASSATGGARDF
TRBD1,TRBV10-3,TRBJ1-1,few,TGTGCCTTAACGACAGGGGTGAACACTGAAGCTTTCTTT,CALTTGVNTEAFF
TRBD2,TRBV5-1,TRBJ2-3,NA,TGCGCCAGCAGCTTGGGGATTAGCGGGAAAAGCACAGATACGCAGTATTTT,CASSLGISGKSTDTQYF
TRBD1,TRBV4-1,TRBJ1-2,NA,TGCGCCAGCAGCCAGGGAGACAGGGAAAACTATGGCTACACCTTC,CASSQGDRENYGYTF
TRBD1,TRBV7-2,TRBJ2-4,NA,TGTGCCAGCAGCTTAGAGGGGGACAGCATCATTCAGTACTTC,CASSLEGDSIIQYF
TRBD1,TRBV12-3/TRBV12-4,TRBJ2-2,many,TGTGCCAGCAGCTGGGACAGGGCGAACACCGGGGAGCTGTTTTTT,CASSWDRANTGELFF
NA,TRBV5-1,TRBJ2-3,few,TGCGCCAGCAGCTTGGAAGCGCTGCAATTTACAGATACGCAGTATTTT,CASSLEALQFTDTQYF
NA,TRBV24-1,TRBJ2-3,NA,TGTGCCACCAGTCTGACTAGCACAGATACGCAGTATTTT,CATSLTSTDTQYF
NA,TRBV20-1,TRBJ1-5,few,TGCAGTGCTTGGCGGGGGGGCTTTCAGCCCCAGCATTTT,CSAWRGGFQPQHF
TRBD1,TRBV5-1,TRBJ1-2,few,TGCGCCAGCAGCTCGACAGGGTCGAGCTACACCTTC,CASSSTGSSYTF
TRBD1,TRBV9,TRBJ1-1,NA,TGTGCCAGCAGCGGTAACAGGGGGGACACTGAAGCTTTCTTT,CASSGNRGDTEAFF
NA,TRBV30,TRBJ1-5,NA,TGTGCCTGGAGTATAAGTTCTCAGCCCCAGCATTTT,CAWSISSQPQHF
NA,TRBV5-5,TRBJ1-1,NA,TGTGCCAGCAGCTTAGGGCCAGCTACACCGGACACTGAAGCTTTCTTT,CASSLGPATPDTEAFF
NA,TRBV7-8,TRBJ1-1,few,TGTGCCAGCAGCTCACCGGACCACCTCCTTATAGACACTGAAGCTTTCTTT,CASSSPDHLLIDTEAFF
TRBD1,TRBV25-1,TRBJ1-2,NA,TGTGCCAGCAGAACAGGGGGCATGAGCTACACCTTC,CASRTGGMSYTF
NA,TRBV4-1,TRBJ2-2,few,TGCGCCAGCAGCCAAGATGGTGGCGGGGAGCTGTTTTTT,CASSQDGGGELFF
NA,TRBV6-1,TRBJ1-3,few,TGTGCCAGCATTCGACGGACTGGAAACACCATATATTTT,CASIRRTGNTIYF
NA,TRBV4-3,TRBJ2-3,few,TGCGCCAGCAGCCAAGATTATCACTTAGACACAGATACGCAGTATTTT,CASSQDYHLDTDTQYF
NA,TRBV4-3,TRBJ2-1,many,TGCGCCAGCAGCCAAGGGACAGCCCGCTACAATGAGCAGTTCTTC,CASSQGTARYNEQFF
NA,TRBV6-5,TRBJ2-5,few,TGTGCCAGCAGTAGAACCGTCCGACCCGTCGGAGGGACCCAGTACTTC,CASSRTVRPVGGTQYF
NA,TRBV27,TRBJ1-3,few,TGTGCCAGCAGTCGAAAGGGGACTCCGGACTCTGGAAACACCATATATTTT,CASSRKGTPDSGNTIYF
TRBD2,TRBV4-3,TRBJ2-7,many,TGCGCCAGCAGCCGGGGGACTAGCGGGGACTACGAGCAGTACTTC,CASSRGTSGDYEQYF
NA,TRBV10-3,TRBJ2-1,many,TGTGCCATCCGAGAGGGGGGGGAGAATGAGCAGTTCTTC,CAIREGGENEQFF
NA,TRBV7-2,TRBJ2-3,NA,TGTGCCAGCAGCTTAGTGTATCGAGAGGTAGATACGCAGTATTTT,CASSLVYREVDTQYF
NA,TRBV20-1,TRBJ2-7,many,TGCAGTGCTAGTAAGGAGGGGCGCTACGAGCAGTACTTC,CSASKEGRYEQYF
TRBD1,TRBV29-1,TRBJ1-1,few,TGCAGCGTGGGGACAGCCCTTGAAGCTTTCTTT,CSVGTALEAFF
TRBD2,TRBV7-2,TRBJ2-5,few,TGTGCCAGCAGCCCGTCCCTAGCGGGGGGGCAAGAGACCCAGTACTTC,CASSPSLAGGQETQYF
TRBD2,TRBV5-1,TRBJ2-1,few,TGCGCCAGCAATAGCGGGGGGGCCGAATTTGAGCAGTTCTTC,CASNSGGAEFEQFF
NA,TRBV18,TRBJ1-1,few,TGTGCCAGCTCACCGCTGGCGGAAGGCACTGAAGCTTTCTTT,CASSPLAEGTEAFF
NA,TRBV7-3,TRBJ1-1,few,TGTGCCAGCAGCTTATCGGCGGGGACGAGAGCTTTCTTT,CASSLSAGTRAFF
TRBD1,TRBV7-2,TRBJ1-2,NA,TGTGCCAGCAGCACCCCACAGGGGGCGAGGTCTCTAGGCTACACCTTC,CASSTPQGARSLGYTF
NA,TRBV7-9,TRBJ2-7,few,TGTGCCAGCAGCTTAGCGAGCGGAGTGATGGTTGAGCAGTACTTC,CASSLASGVMVEQYF
NA,TRBV11-1,TRBJ2-1,few,TGTGCCAGCAGACCAGGACAGAACAATGAGCAGTTCTTC,CASRPGQNNEQFF
NA,TRBV24-1,TRBJ1-1,NA,TGTGCCACCCTTAGACAGCACACTGAAGCTTTCTTT,CATLRQHTEAFF
TRBD1,TRBV29-1,TRBJ2-1,few,TGCAGCGCACTGACAGGGAGCAATGAGCAGTTCTTC,CSALTGSNEQFF
TRBD1,TRBV27,TRBJ1-2,few,TGTGCCAGCGCGCGCGACAGGGGGCGGGGCGGCTATGGCTACACCTTC,CASARDRGRGGYGYTF
NA,TRBV12-3/TRBV12-4,TRBJ1-2,many,TGTGCCAGCAGTTTCCGGGGCGGCTTCTATGGCTACACCTTC,CASSFRGGFYGYTF
TRBD1,TRBV24-1,TRBJ1-2,few,TGTGCCACCAGTGATCGATTCACAGGGGGCGACGTCTATGGCTACACCTTC,CATSDRFTGGDVYGYTF
NA,TRBV6-6,TRBJ1-5,NA,TGTGCCAGCAGTTCGGGGTGGGATCAGCCCCAGCATTTT,CASSSGWDQPQHF
NA,TRBV12-3/TRBV12-4,TRBJ2-2,NA,TGTGCCAGCAGGTCCTGGGGGGATAACACCGGGGAGCTGTTTTTT,CASRSWGDNTGELFF
TRBD1,TRBV5-1,TRBJ2-7,many,TGCGCCAGCAGCAGGAGGACAGGGGGCGTCTCATACGAGCAGTACTTC,CASSRRTGGVSYEQYF
TRBD1,TRBV25-1,TRBJ2-1,many,TGTGCCAGCGGGGACAGGAGTTACAATGAGCAGTTCTTC,CASGDRSYNEQFF
NA,TRBV9,TRBJ2-7,NA,TGTGCCAGCAGTCGTAGGGGTTCCGGACAGCTCTACGAGCAGTACTTC,CASSRRGSGQLYEQYF
TRBD1,TRBV5-1,TRBJ2-3,NA,TGCGCCAGCAGCTCGTCCCGGGACAGGGGGGGCACAGATACGCAGTATTTT,CASSSSRDRGGTDTQYF
NA,TRBV7-9,TRBJ2-2,few,TGTGCCAGCAGCTTTGAGGAGCTGTTTTTT,CASSFEELFF
NA,TRBV20-1,TRBJ1-1,NA,TGCAGTGCCCCCCAGAACACTGAAGCTTTCTTT,CSAPQNTEAFF
TRBD1,TRBV6-2/TRBV6-3,TRBJ1-1,many,TGTGCCAGCACCACCGGGACAGGGAATCTGAACACTGAAGCTTTCTTT,CASTTGTGNLNTEAFF
TRBD2,TRBV29-1,TRBJ2-3,NA,TGCAGCGTTGTTTGGGCGGGGGGTTCCACAGATACGCAGTATTTT,CSVVWAGGSTDTQYF
TRBD1,TRBV6-5,TRBJ1-3,few,TGTGCCAGCAGTTACTCCGAGCGAGGACAGGGCGCTGGAAACACCATATATTTT,CASSYSERGQGAGNTIYF
NA,TRBV5-1,TRBJ2-7,few,TGCGCCAGCAGCTTGCAAGGAGCTGTCTCCTACGAGCAGTACTTC,CASSLQGAVSYEQYF
NA,TRBV5-1,TRBJ2-6,many,TGCGCCACCTCCAGGACAGCTGGGGCCAACGTCCTGACTTTC,CATSRTAGANVLTF
TRBD1,TRBV12-3/TRBV12-4,TRBJ1-1,NA,TGTGCCAGCACCGGGACAGGGGTCTCCGAAGCTTTCTTT,CASTGTGVSEAFF
NA,TRBV10-3,TRBJ1-2,NA,TGTGCCATCAGTGGTCAGGACTATGGCTACACCTTC,CAISGQDYGYTF